The next 15 T cell receptor beta chains were all read from a single sample in a study of blood T cell repertoires in COVID-19. Some clones are missing from TCRdb's copy, which holds only in-frame ones; the method was immunoSEQ multiplex PCR. The repertoire includes 200,000 to 300,000 clones, about 89% of them detected once, and 8.8% sits in the top ten. The specimen was PBMCs or T cells enriched from blood (not recorded which). Receptors originate from a man in his forties or fifties who had recovered from COVID-19.

This clone came up a few times. The V gene is TRBV7-8, the J gene TRBJ2-2, with 12 bases lining up with TRBD2. CDR1 SGHVS and CDR2 FQNEAQ come from the germline V gene. The CDR3 spans 16 residues. The V segment lost 5 bases and the J segment 2 bases; nucleotides outside the gene matches: 3. This chain's CDR3 is CASSRLAGENTGELFF. In DNA, the CDR3 is TGTGCCAGCAGCAGACTAGCGGGGGAAAACACCGGGGAGCTGTTTTTT.

This chain joins TRBV5-1 and TRBJ1-1; a weak D match, TRBD1 (6 bases). This CDR3 has 16 amino acids. The V end was cut by 4 bases, the J end by 6 bases, with 22 bases between. Germline CDR1 and CDR2: SGHRS and YFSETQ. The CDR3 DNA reads as TGCGCCAGCAGCACCATGGTGTCAGGGGCCGGTCCTGAAGCTTTCTTT. It translates to CASSTMVSGAGPEAFF.

This clone has a single count. The chain carries TRBV19 and TRBJ1-2, with TRBD1 matching over 8 bases. Germline CDR1 LNHDA, CDR2 SQIVND (reference sequence). The CDR3 is 15 amino acids. V was clipped by 3 bases and J by 4 bases; unmatched bases: 7. CDR3 nucleotide sequence: TGTGCCAGTAGTATTGGACAGGGCGGCTTCTATGGCTACACCTTC. Translation gives CASSIGQGGFYGYTF.

The chain recombines TRBV19 with TRBJ2-5; D possibly corresponds to TRBD1 (6 bases). CDR1 and CDR2 from the germline V gene are LNHDA and SQIVND (reference sequence). The CDR3 loop spans 18 amino acids. The V end was cut by 4 bases, the J end by 5 bases, with 26 bases between. The CDR3 coding sequence is TGTGCCAGTAGTACGTCCGGACGTACGATACCCCAGGGGGAGACCCAGTACTTC. Its translation is CASSTSGRTIPQGETQYF.

A single count supports this clone. This chain links TRBV19 with TRBJ1-5; weak D call: TRBD1 (5 bases). Germline CDR1 and CDR2: LNHDA and SQIVND (reference sequence). V was cut by 5 bases and J by 0 bases, with 14 bases left in between. This CDR3 is 16 amino acids long. This CDR3 is CASSWGGSGSNQPQHF. The CDR3 bases are TGTGCCAGTAGTTGGGGGGGAAGCGGTAGCAATCAGCCCCAGCATTTT. The variable domain in full, completed from reference TRBV19 and TRBJ1-5, reads DGGITQSPKYLFRKEGQNVTLSCEQNLNHDAMYWYRQDPGQGLRLIYYSQIVNDFQKGDIAEGYSVSREKKESFPLTVTSAQKNPTAFYLCASSWGGSGSNQPQHFGDGTRLSIL.

This clone appeared a few times. V gene TRBV5-4 combines with J gene TRBJ2-5; D might be TRBD1 (6 bases). CDR1 and CDR2 from the germline V gene are SGHNT and YYREEE (reference sequence). The CDR3 sequence is 13 residues long. Trimming shortened V by 5 bases and J by 5 bases, and 13 bases separated the two germline ends. CDR3 coding DNA: TGTGCCAGCAGTAACAGGGTTGCGGAGACCCAGTACTTC. It specifies CASSNRVAETQYF.

This chain joins TRBV5-4 and TRBJ2-5, with D tentatively TRBD1 (6 bases). The germline V gene encodes CDR1 SGHNT and CDR2 YYREEE (reference sequence). Trimming cost V 3 bases and J 0 bases, with 9 bases left between them. The CDR3 is 14 residues long. As DNA, the CDR3 is TGTGCCAGCAGCTCCCGACAGGACCAAGAGACCCAGTACTTC. Its protein is CASSSRQDQETQYF.

The chain couples TRBV6-5 to TRBJ1-1; no clear D. CDR1 is MNHEY and CDR2 is SVGAGI in the germline V gene. Trimming left V 0 bases short and J 5 bases short, with 13 bases between. The CDR3 has 15 amino acids. CDR3: CASSYSTPGATEAFF. The CDR3 nucleotides are TGTGCCAGCAGTTACTCGACCCCGGGTGCGACTGAAGCTTTCTTT.

The rearrangement uses TRBV7-9 and TRBJ1-5, with a tentative D call TRBD1 (5 bases). The CDR3 loop spans 13 amino acids. Germline V lookup: CDR1 SEHNR, CDR2 FQNEAQ (reference sequence). V lost 1 base and J lost 7, with 8 bases in between. The CDR3 is CASSLVKGQPQHF. As DNA, the CDR3 is TGTGCCAGCAGCTTAGTGAAGGGGCAGCCCCAGCATTTT.

V is TRBV28 and J is TRBJ1-2; D perhaps matches TRBD1 (6 bases). CDR3 length: 15 amino acids. V lost 3 bases, J lost 6 bases, and 17 bases lay in between. The V gene's germline CDR1 is MDHEN and CDR2 SYDVKM. CDR3 bases: TGTGCCAGCAGTTTGAACAGGGTAGGGTGGGATGGCTACACCTTC. It yields the protein CASSLNRVGWDGYTF.

This rearrangement joins TRBV2 to TRBJ1-3; D remains ambiguous. Trimming cost V 6 bases and J 3 bases, with 15 bases left between them. The CDR3 covers 15 residues. CDR1 SNHLY and CDR2 FYNNEI come from the germline V gene. In nucleotides, the CDR3 is TGTGCCAGCAGCGAACGGGTCCAGATTGGAAACACCATATATTTT. Translation: CASSERVQIGNTIYF.

The chain has TRBV5-1 and TRBJ2-3; 10 bases are a match to TRBD2. The CDR3 spans 16 residues. J gave up 0 bases and V 3 bases, and 4 bases lay outside the gene matches. Germline V gene lookup returns CDR1 SGHRS and CDR2 YFSETQ. Written as DNA, the CDR3 is TGCGCCAGCAGCTGGGGGACTAGCGTTAGCACAGATACGCAGTATTTT. It codes for CASSWGTSVSTDTQYF.

The rearrangement uses TRBV9 and TRBJ1-3; 7 positions agree with TRBD1. The V gene's germline CDR1 is SGDLS and CDR2 YYNGEE. The trim removed 3 bases at V and 3 bases at J, leaving 3 bases unmatched. This CDR3 is 14 amino acids long. The CDR3 DNA reads TGTGCCAGCAGCGCGGGACAGCTTGGAAACACCATATATTTT. Residues: CASSAGQLGNTIYF.

This chain uses TRBV19 with TRBJ1-4; maybe TRBD1 (5 bases). V lost 7 bases and J 6 bases, leaving 15 bases between the germline ends. The CDR3 is 14 amino acids. Germline CDR1 is LNHDA and CDR2 is SQIVND (reference sequence). The CDR3 DNA sequence: TGTGCCAGTAAATTCGGCAGGGCCCATGAAAAACTGTTTTTT. Translating it yields CASKFGRAHEKLFF.

This clone was picked up a small number of times. The CDR3 is CASSQDRGGYYGYTF. CDR3 in DNA: TGTGCCAGCAGCCAAGATCGGGGGGGGTACTATGGCTACACCTTC. The V gene is TRBV3-1 (or the pseudogene TRBV3-2), the J gene TRBJ1-2; D is perhaps TRBD1 (5 bases). This CDR3 region has 15 residues. CDR1 and CDR2 (germline): LGHDT, YNNKEL (reference sequence). V lost 0 bases to trimming and J lost 3 bases, with 11 bases between them.